This T cell receptor beta chain was identified in a study of post-analysis software for immune sequencing data. Whole-study context: Several disease courses (relapsing-remitting, secondary progressive and progressive-relapsing) of multiple sclerosis were included. Study results and caveats: The normalized Chao1 diversity of multiple sclerosis patients was significantly lower than that of controls. Strong co-clustering by F measure linked samples that shared a preparation batch. TRBV5-6, TRBV5-1 and TRBV20-1 were among a few TRBV segments more frequent in patients than controls.

Germline V lookup: CDR1 DFQATT, CDR2 SNEGSKA (reference sequence). This CDR3 comprises 14 residues. The V end lost 0 bases, the J end lost 11 bases, and 19 bases lay between the germline ends. In regard to this clonotype: Its antigen is as yet unknown.

Unique molecular identifiers had been added to the TCR beta cDNA libraries. TCRdb analysed the PCR reads with MiXCR anew, one entry per CDR3 protein. The sample contains 380,000 or so distinct CDR3 sequences, about a third of which appear only once. Sequenced: blood. This receptor was obtained from a girl aged 10-17 years with multiple sclerosis. The rearrangement joins TRBV20-1 to TRBJ1-1, with D possibly TRBD1 on 5 matching bases. CDR3 sequence: CSARDVQGSSTAFF. CDR3 DNA sequence: TGCAGTGCTAGAGATGTTCAGGGATCCTCTACGGCTTTCTTT.